The clone carrying this T cell receptor beta chain was observed once. The sample originates from a study of blood T cell repertoires in COVID-19. Trimming left V 1 base short and J 10 bases short, with 7 bases between. This CDR3 comprises 12 residues. Germline CDR1 reads KGHDR; CDR2 reads SFDVKD. Clones were read by immunoSEQ multiplex PCR, and TCRdb kept only the in-frame ones, dropping some. The sample lists about 210,000 clones; around 88% were seen once. The V and J genes are TRBV24-1 and TRBJ2-1; D possibly corresponds to TRBD1 (6 bases). Sequenced input: peripheral blood. The clonotype originates from a man aged 18 to 35 with active or convalescent COVID-19. The CDR3 DNA is TGTGCCACCAGTGATTTAGGACAGGAGCAGTTCTTC. Translation: CATSDLGQEQFF.